These 31 T cell receptor beta chains originate from one sample sequenced in a study of CD8 T cells in ankylosing spondylitis. TCRdb reprocessed the 5' RACE reads with MiXCR, giving one entry per CDR3 protein. Of 380,000 or so distinct CDR3 sequences listed, approximately 22% are singletons. Specimen: blood, either unsorted or a sorted T cell fraction (not recorded which). These receptors came from a male donor with ankylosing spondylitis or in good health (not recorded which).

This clonotype was counted between two and nine times. V gene TRBV28 combines with J gene TRBJ2-7, with D possibly being TRBD1 (6 bases). Trimming pared 2 bases from V and 0 bases from J, leaving 11 bases between. The CDR3 spans 15 residues. Germline V gene data show CDR1 as MDHEN and CDR2 as SYDVKM. This chain's CDR3 is CASSLQTDSSYEQYF. The CDR3 bases are TGTGCCAGCAGTTTACAGACGGACAGCTCCTACGAGCAGTACTTC.

This clonotype was seen a handful of times. The chain links TRBV9 to TRBJ1-4, with D tentatively TRBD1 (5 bases). There are 18 residues in the CDR3. CDR1 SGDLS and CDR2 YYNGEE come from the germline V gene. Trimming took 4 bases from V and 4 from J, leaving 23 bases between them. CDR3 residues: CASSPHPYTRDLNEKLFF. CDR3 nucleotide sequence: TGTGCCAGCAGCCCTCACCCCTATACCCGGGACCTTAATGAAAAACTGTTTTTT. The full variable domain, rest sourced from reference TRBV9 and TRBJ1-4, is DSGVTQTPKHLITATGQRVTLRCSPRSGDLSVYWYQQSLDQGLQFLIQYYNGEERAKGNILERFSAQQFPDLHSELNLSSLELGDSALYFCASSPHPYTRDLNEKLFFGSGTQLSVL.

V gene TRBV6-5 combines with J gene TRBJ2-1, with 8 positions matching TRBD1. V lost 4 bases, J lost 7 bases, and 12 bases stayed unmatched. Germline CDR1 is MNHEY and CDR2 is SVGAGI. The CDR3 is 16 residues long. The CDR3 nucleotides are TGTGCCAGCAGTTCGGGGGCGGACAGGGATATTAATGAGCAGTTCTTC. Translation gives CASSSGADRDINEQFF.

The gene calls are TRBV7-3 and TRBJ2-7; D possibly matches TRBD1 or TRBD2 (6 bases each). The germline CDR1 and CDR2 sequences are SGHTA and FQGTGA. Trimming took 5 bases from V and 0 from J, leaving 17 bases between them. The CDR3 is made up of 16 amino acids. The CDR3 bases are TGTGCCAGCAGCCAATTCGGGGGCCATTCCTCCTACGAGCAGTACTTC. Its protein is CASSQFGGHSSYEQYF.

The table lists this clonotype with a few counts. V gene TRBV9 combines with J gene TRBJ1-1, with unresolved D. The CDR3 extends over 13 amino acids. V shed 4 bases and J shed 1 base, with 8 bases lying between them. Germline V gene sequence: CDR1 SGDLS, CDR2 YYNGEE. The CDR3 loop reads CASSTTPNTEAFF. Written as DNA, the CDR3 is TGTGCCAGCAGCACCACACCGAACACTGAAGCTTTCTTT.

The J gene is TRBJ2-3, the V gene TRBV4-2; the D gene could be TRBD1 or TRBD2 (5 bases each). The V and J ends lost 6 bases and 2 bases respectively, with 15 bases between them. The CDR3 spans 15 residues. CDR1 is LGHNA and CDR2 is YNFKEQ in the germline V gene. The CDR3 bases are TGTGCCAGCAGGGCTGTGGGACGACTCACAGATACGCAGTATTTT. Translated: CASRAVGRLTDTQYF.

V gene TRBV20-1 combines with J gene TRBJ2-1; D is possibly TRBD1 (5 bases). The CDR3 totals 13 residues. Per the germline V gene, CDR1 is DFQATT and CDR2 is SNEGSKA (reference sequence). Trimming took off 7 bases at V and 9 bases at J, with 19 bases between the two ends. The CDR3 coding sequence is TGCAGTGTCCCAGGGAAGGCCTACGGTGAGCAGTTCTTC. It encodes CSVPGKAYGEQFF.

The chain links TRBV12-3 or TRBV12-4 to TRBJ2-1, with D hard to call. The V end was cut by 5 bases, the J end by 8 bases, with 16 bases between. CDR3 size: 14 residues. In DNA form, the CDR3 reads TGTGCCAGCAGTCTAACTAAGACTGGGGATGAGCAGTTCTTC. Protein sequence: CASSLTKTGDEQFF.

This clonotype turned up a few times. J is TRBJ2-3 and V is TRBV12-3 or TRBV12-4, with D perhaps matching TRBD2 (6 bases). Between the trimmed V and J ends, which lost 6 bases and 0 bases, there was a span of 10 bases. This CDR3 region has 14 residues. The CDR3 reads CASSGGPSTDTQYF. CDR3 nucleotides: TGTGCCAGCAGCGGGGGACCTAGCACAGATACGCAGTATTTT.

The V gene is TRBV27, the J gene TRBJ2-3, with no clear D. Deletions cut 5 bases from V and 4 bases from J, with 10 bases between. CDR1 is MNHEY and CDR2 is SMNVEV in the germline V gene (reference sequence). CDR3 length: 13 residues. The CDR3 region is CASSPSLADTQYF. CDR3 DNA sequence: TGTGCCAGCAGTCCGAGCTTAGCAGATACGCAGTATTTT.

The chain employs TRBV28 and TRBJ2-6; D might be TRBD1 (5 bases). The CDR3 spans 14 residues. Germline loops: CDR1 MDHEN, CDR2 SYDVKM. Trimming removed 4 bases at V and 12 bases at J, with 16 bases between. CDR3 sequence (DNA): TGTGCCAGCAGTTCCAGGGCCTCCCCTACCGTCCTGACTTTC. This gives the protein CASSSRASPTVLTF.

J is TRBJ2-5 and V is TRBV7-6, with 8 bases lining up with TRBD1. The V gene's germline CDR1 is SGHVS and CDR2 FNYEAQ. This CDR3 has 14 residues. Trimming at V came to 5 bases and at J to 3 bases, leaving 5 bases not matched to a gene. The CDR3 region has the DNA TGTGCCAGCAGCCATCCAGGGGGCGAAGAGACCCAGTACTTC. Its protein is CASSHPGGEETQYF.

This chain connects TRBV12-3 or TRBV12-4 to TRBJ2-7; TRBD1 aligns across 7 bases. There are 14 residues in the CDR3. V shed 5 bases, J shed 6 bases, and the junction held 10 bases outside the gene matches. CDR3 amino acids: CASSARAGGTEQYF. DNA of the CDR3: TGTGCCAGCAGTGCCCGGGCAGGGGGAACCGAGCAGTACTTC.

In this sample, this clonotype turned up a few times. Possible read error: a much larger clone is one base away. The CDR3 protein is CASSLDHEQYF. In DNA form, the CDR3 reads TGTGCCAGCAGCTTAGACCACGAGCAGTACTTC. The chain couples TRBV7-9 to TRBJ2-7, with unresolved D. Germline V gene data show CDR1 as SEHNR and CDR2 as FQNEAQ (reference sequence). V gave up 1 base and J gave up 5 bases, with 3 bases separating them. The length of the CDR3 is 11 residues.

The chain recombines TRBV6-4 with TRBJ2-3, with D possibly matching TRBD2 (6 bases). V gave up 3 bases and J gave up 6 bases, with 13 bases separating them. CDR3 length: 14 amino acids. Germline loops: CDR1 MRHNA, CDR2 SNTAGT. The CDR3 loop is CASSDGRGGDTQYF. DNA for the CDR3: TGTGCCAGCAGTGATGGTCGGGGAGGCGATACGCAGTATTTT.

The chain is built from TRBV5-1 and TRBJ2-3; weak D call: TRBD1 (5 bases). The V end lost 5 bases, the J end lost 5 bases, and 12 bases lay between the germline ends. Germline values: CDR1 SGHRS, CDR2 YFSETQ. The CDR3 extends over 13 amino acids. CDR3 protein: CASRGTGQDTQYF. The CDR3 DNA is TGCGCCAGCAGAGGTACAGGCCAAGATACGCAGTATTTT.

This clonotype has more than one count but fewer than ten. V usage is TRBV12-3 or TRBV12-4 and J usage is TRBJ2-1; D may correspond to TRBD1 or TRBD2 (6 bases each). V was cut by 3 bases and J by 6 bases, with 15 bases left in between. The CDR3 spans 15 residues. CDR3 sequence (DNA): TGTGCCAGCAGTTTTCCTCGGTCGGGGGCCAATGAGCAGTTCTTC. Encoded protein: CASSFPRSGANEQFF.

The genes are TRBV20-1 and TRBJ2-3; TRBD2 matches at 16 bases. The trim removed 5 bases at V and 4 bases at J, leaving 12 bases unmatched. The CDR3 loop spans 18 amino acids. Germline V gene sequence: CDR1 DFQATT, CDR2 SNEGSKA (reference sequence). The CDR3 coding sequence is TGCAGTGCTGCCCCCGGGACTAGCGGGGGGGATGGCCCAGATACGCAGTATTTT. Amino acid sequence: CSAAPGTSGGDGPDTQYF.

In its sample, this clonotype was seen a few times. The CDR3 spells CASSQASGGVTYEQYF. CDR3 nucleotides: TGTGCCAGCAGCCAAGCTAGCGGGGGGGTGACCTACGAGCAGTACTTC. The chain joins TRBV3-1 to TRBJ2-7; TRBD2 matches 12 bases. Germline loops: CDR1 LGHDT, CDR2 YNNKEL (reference sequence). The V gene end was trimmed by 1 base and the J gene end by 2 bases; junction bases not matched to a gene: 3. The CDR3 consists of 16 residues.

This clonotype was seen a few times. V gene TRBV6-1 combines with J gene TRBJ2-3; D may be TRBD1 (5 bases). This CDR3 is built from 13 residues. Germline CDR1 is MNHNS and CDR2 is SASEGT. The V end lost 6 bases, the J end lost 2 bases, and 9 bases lay between the germline ends. Written as DNA, the CDR3 is TGTGCCAGCAGCCAGGGTTTCACAGATACGCAGTATTTT. Translation: CASSQGFTDTQYF.

The table lists this clonotype with a few counts. V gene TRBV7-2 combines with J gene TRBJ2-1; 9 nucleotides align to TRBD2. Germline V gene sequence: CDR1 SGHTA, CDR2 FQGNSA. CDR3 length: 17 residues. J gave up 0 bases and V 5 bases, and 8 bases lay outside the gene matches. CDR3 in amino acids: CASSVGTSGPSYNEQFF. CDR3 sequence (DNA): TGTGCCAGCAGCGTCGGCACTAGCGGGCCCTCCTACAATGAGCAGTTCTTC.

The rearrangement uses TRBV7-2 and TRBJ2-5, with 8 bases lining up with TRBD1. Trimming cost V 4 bases and J 1 base; bases outside gene matches: 2. The CDR3 runs 14 residues. Per the germline V gene, CDR1 is SGHTA and CDR2 is FQGNSA. The chain's CDR3 is CASSSTGGQETQYF. Here the CDR3 DNA reads TGTGCCAGCAGCTCCACAGGGGGCCAAGAGACCCAGTACTTC.

The chain recombines TRBV20-1 with TRBJ2-1, with 11 bases lining up with TRBD2. The CDR3 covers 15 residues. The junction had 7 bases not matched to a gene; V was cut back by 5 bases and J by 4 bases. Germline V CDR1 and CDR2: DFQATT, SNEGSKA (reference sequence). The CDR3 bases are TGCAGTGCTTACTCGACTAGCGGGGTTTACAATGAGCAGTTCTTC. As protein: CSAYSTSGVYNEQFF.

The gene calls are TRBV28 and TRBJ2-4; no clear D. The CDR3 has 13 amino acids. The germline V and J ends were trimmed by 8 bases and 7 bases, with 15 bases remaining between them. Germline CDR1 is MDHEN and CDR2 is SYDVKM. The CDR3 here is CASEEREENIQYF. The CDR3 DNA reads as TGTGCCAGCGAGGAACGAGAGGAGAACATTCAGTACTTC.

This clonotype occurred a few times. This chain links TRBV4-1 with TRBJ2-2; D unclear. Trimming stripped 1 base from V and 4 bases from J, with 10 bases between. The CDR3 runs to 15 residues. Looked up from germline, CDR1 is MGHRA and CDR2 is YSYEKL. CDR3 loop: CASSQASEFTGELFF. DNA of the CDR3: TGCGCCAGCAGCCAAGCCTCGGAGTTCACCGGGGAGCTGTTTTTT.

The chain links TRBV12-3 or TRBV12-4 to TRBJ2-3; the D gene could be TRBD1 or TRBD2 (5 bases each). V was clipped by 2 bases and J by 6 bases, with 15 bases between them. The CDR3 sequence is 15 residues long. CDR3 nucleotides: TGTGCCAGCAGTTTATACCGGGACCGGGTGGATACGCAGTATTTT. It encodes CASSLYRDRVDTQYF.

This clonotype came up a few times. V usage is TRBV11-2 and J usage is TRBJ2-2; TRBD2 matches 11 bases. Germline CDR1 SGHAT, CDR2 FQNNGV. The J segment lost 7 bases and the V segment lost 4 bases, leaving 5 bases of the junction unmatched. This CDR3 comprises 15 residues. Written as DNA, the CDR3 is TGTGCCAGCAGCTCGGGACTAGCGGTAGGCGGGGAGCTGTTTTTT. Translated, it gives CASSSGLAVGGELFF.

This clonotype was counted a few times. This sequence joins TRBV29-1 and TRBJ2-4; D gene unclear. Germline CDR1 is SQVTM and CDR2 is ANQGSEA. CDR3 length equals 12 residues. Trimming shortened V by 4 bases and J by 8 bases, and 12 bases separated the two germline ends. CDR3 protein: CSVVLGGDIQYF. CDR3 sequence (DNA): TGCAGCGTTGTCTTGGGTGGGGACATTCAGTACTTC.

The rearrangement uses TRBV12-3 or TRBV12-4 and TRBJ2-1; D ambiguous. The V end was cut by 6 bases, the J end by 4 bases, with 19 bases between. The CDR3 runs 16 residues. The CDR3 protein is CASSFRLVPRYNEQFF. For the CDR3, the DNA is TGTGCCAGCAGCTTTAGGTTGGTCCCCCGGTACAATGAGCAGTTCTTC.

A few counts support this clonotype. The J gene is TRBJ2-3, the V gene TRBV12-3 or TRBV12-4, with TRBD2 identical over 10 bases. V dropped 6 bases and J dropped 1; count of bases not matched to a gene: 7. This CDR3 comprises 16 residues. The CDR3 protein is CASSPPLAGGTDTQYF. The CDR3 coding sequence is TGTGCCAGCAGCCCTCCCCTAGCGGGGGGCACAGATACGCAGTATTTT.

The count of this clonotype is one. The chain is built from TRBV27 and TRBJ2-1; D may correspond to TRBD1 or TRBD2 (7 bases each). There are 16 residues in the CDR3. V lost 5 bases and J 4 bases, leaving 18 bases between the germline ends. Per germline, CDR1 MNHEY and CDR2 SMNVEV (reference sequence). The CDR3 DNA is TGTGCCAGCAGTCCAGGGGGGGGTCCCCTTTACAATGAGCAGTTCTTC. It codes for CASSPGGGPLYNEQFF.